Below, 30 T cell receptor beta chains from the same sample are listed, as sequenced in a study of T cell responses to AZD1222 COVID-19 vaccine. Generated by immunoSEQ multiplex PCR, the TCRdb table keeps only in-frame clones and is missing some. This sample has about 130,000 clones; about nine tenths occur once, and the top ten carry approximately 20%. Sequenced here: peripheral blood, sampled on day 0 of AZD1222 vaccination. These receptors were collected from an adult in good health.

The genes are TRBV3-1 (or the pseudogene TRBV3-2) and TRBJ1-4, with 9 bases fitting TRBD1. J was trimmed by 8 bases and V by 4 bases; bases with no gene match: 11. The CDR3 is made up of 16 amino acids. Per germline, CDR1 LGHDT and CDR2 YNNKEL (reference sequence). The DNA for the CDR3 is TGTGCCAGCAGCCCCGGGACAGGGAGCGTGAGGGAAAAACTGTTTTTT. As protein: CASSPGTGSVREKLFF.

The sample holds one count of this clone. The V and J genes are TRBV7-3 and TRBJ1-1; D is perhaps TRBD1 (6 bases). Germline V gene data show CDR1 as SGHTA and CDR2 as FQGTGA. This CDR3 has 13 amino acids. The ends were cut back, 5 bases at V and 1 base at J, with 8 bases in the middle. CDR3 in amino acids: CASSPGQNTEAFF. CDR3 nucleotide sequence: TGTGCCAGCAGCCCGGGACAGAACACTGAAGCTTTCTTT. The whole variable domain, remainder taken from reference TRBV7-3 and TRBJ1-1, is GAGVSQTPSNKVTEKGKYVELRCDPISGHTALYWYRQSLGQGPEFLIYFQGTGAADDSGLPNDRFFAVRPEGSVSTLKIQRTERGDSAVYLCASSPGQNTEAFFGQGTRLTVV.

The chain couples TRBV18 to TRBJ1-6, with D possibly being TRBD1 (5 bases). V was cut by 4 bases and J by 5 bases, with 12 bases left in between. The CDR3 is 15 residues long. Looked up from germline, CDR1 is KGHSH and CDR2 is LQKENI. CDR3 residues: CASSRRRDDNSPLHF. Here the CDR3 DNA reads TGTGCCAGCTCACGCAGACGGGACGATAATTCACCCCTCCACTTT.

This clone appeared a few times. Here the CDR3 DNA reads TGTGCCACCAGTGACCCCCCTACCGGGGAGCTGTTTTTT. Protein: CATSDPPTGELFF. The chain uses TRBV24-1 and TRBJ2-2; D is unclear. The CDR3 extends over 13 amino acids. Germline lookup yields CDR1 KGHDR and CDR2 SFDVKD. Trimming took 4 bases from V and 5 from J, leaving 7 bases between them.

The genes are TRBV7-9 and TRBJ2-3; D remains unclear. The germline V and J ends were trimmed by 0 bases and 2 bases, with 6 bases remaining between them. In germline, CDR1 is SEHNR, CDR2 FQNEAQ (reference sequence). The CDR3 has 14 residues. The CDR3: CASSLATNTDTQYF. As DNA, the CDR3 is TGTGCCAGCAGCTTAGCGACCAACACAGATACGCAGTATTTT.

The rearrangement joins TRBV4-3 to TRBJ1-4; D might be TRBD1 (6 bases). Germline-derived CDR1 and CDR2 are LGHNA and YSLEER. Deletions cut 0 bases from V and 5 bases from J, with 13 bases between. The CDR3 is 16 residues long. The CDR3 loop reads CASSQEGAGRNEKLFF. CDR3 sequence (DNA): TGCGCCAGCAGCCAAGAGGGGGCGGGGAGAAATGAAAAACTGTTTTTT.

The chain uses TRBV30 and TRBJ1-4; D uncertain. Trimming took off 8 bases at V and 5 bases at J, with 12 bases between the two ends. Looked up from germline, CDR1 is GTSNPN and CDR2 is SVGIG (reference sequence). The CDR3 has 12 residues. The CDR3 nucleotides read TGTGCCCGGGATTCCCTGAATGAAAAACTGTTTTTT. Its translation: CARDSLNEKLFF.

The rearrangement links TRBV19 to TRBJ2-3; possibly TRBD1 or TRBD2 for D (6 bases each). The germline gives CDR1 LNHDA, CDR2 SQIVND (reference sequence). The CDR3 covers 15 residues. The V gene lost 9 bases and the J gene lost 2 bases, with 18 bases spanning the gap. The CDR3 DNA follows: TGTGCCAGCAGAGGGGGGCTAGTCTCCACAGATACGCAGTATTTT. Protein: CASRGGLVSTDTQYF.

The V gene is TRBV6-2 or TRBV6-3, the J gene TRBJ2-3; TRBD2 matches 9 bases. Germline CDR1 is MNHEY and CDR2 is SVGEGT. The CDR3 spans 15 residues. The V gene end was trimmed by 2 bases and the J gene end by 5 bases; junction bases not matched to a gene: 5. The CDR3 DNA follows: TGTGCCAGCAGTTACGGGCGGGGGGGAAAAGATACGCAGTATTTT. Its translation is CASSYGRGGKDTQYF.

The genes are TRBV5-8 and TRBJ1-6, with 7 bases matching TRBD1. The germline V gene encodes CDR1 SGHTS and CDR2 YDEGEE. J gave up 7 bases and V 2 bases, and 6 bases lay outside the gene matches. This CDR3 is 15 amino acids long. The CDR3 nucleotides read TGTGCCAGCAGCTTCCACAGGGGAATAAATTCACCCCTCCACTTT. Residues: CASSFHRGINSPLHF.

The rearrangement joins TRBV3-1 (or the pseudogene TRBV3-2) to TRBJ1-6; a weak D match, TRBD1 (6 bases). Trimming took 0 bases from V and 7 from J, leaving 13 bases between them. Germline assignment: CDR1 LGHDT and CDR2 YNNKEL (reference sequence). The length of the CDR3 is 16 residues. This CDR3 reads CASSQDMTGLNSPLHF. For the CDR3, the DNA is TGTGCCAGCAGCCAAGATATGACAGGCCTAAATTCACCCCTCCACTTT.

J is TRBJ1-2 and V is TRBV27; 8 positions agree with TRBD1. Trimming took 2 bases from V and 4 from J; bases not matched to a gene: 6. The CDR3 covers 15 residues. Germline CDR1 and CDR2: MNHEY and SMNVEV (reference sequence). The chain's CDR3 is CASSLKGQGIYGYTF. DNA for the CDR3: TGTGCCAGCAGTTTAAAAGGACAGGGAATCTATGGCTACACCTTC.

The rearrangement uses TRBV3-1 (or the pseudogene TRBV3-2) and TRBJ1-2; D is perhaps TRBD1 (5 bases). The CDR3 has 11 amino acids. V was clipped by 3 bases and J by 7 bases, with 6 bases between them. Germline V gene sequence: CDR1 LGHDT, CDR2 YNNKEL (reference sequence). Here the CDR3 reads CASSHGGGYTF. The CDR3 nucleotides read TGTGCCAGCAGCCATGGGGGTGGCTACACCTTC.

This clone was detected only a few times. V and J are TRBV15 and TRBJ2-7; D unresolved. The CDR3 spans 14 residues. The V end lost 0 bases, the J end lost 6 bases, and 12 bases lay between the germline ends. Looked up from germline, CDR1 is LNHNV and CDR2 is YYDKDF (reference sequence). The CDR3 protein is CATSRDPLIGEQYF. DNA of the CDR3: TGTGCCACCAGCAGAGACCCCCTCATTGGCGAGCAGTACTTC.

The rearrangement links TRBV5-4 to TRBJ1-1, with 8 bases fitting TRBD1. From germline, CDR1 is SGHNT and CDR2 YYREEE (reference sequence). Trimming took 4 bases from V and 6 from J; bases not matched to a gene: 5. The CDR3 is made up of 13 amino acids. Written as DNA, the CDR3 is TGTGCCAGCAGCGATGACAGGGGATCTGAAGCTTTCTTT. Translated, it gives CASSDDRGSEAFF.

The chain carries TRBV15 and TRBJ1-6; D possibly corresponds to TRBD1 (6 bases). The germline V and J ends were trimmed by 5 bases and 6 bases, with 11 bases remaining between them. Germline V lookup: CDR1 LNHNV, CDR2 YYDKDF (reference sequence). CDR3 length equals 14 residues. The DNA for the CDR3 is TGTGCCACCAGCTACGGGGGCGGTAATTCACCCCTCCACTTT. Translated: CATSYGGGNSPLHF. Complete variable domain (other parts from reference TRBV15 and TRBJ1-6): DAMVIQNPRYQVTQFGKPVTLSCSQTLNHNVMYWYQQKSSQAPKLLFHYYDKDFNNEADTPDNFQSRRPNTSFCFLDIRSPGLGDTAMYLCATSYGGGNSPLHFGNGTRLTVT.

Regarding this clone: The same CDR3 is also encoded by other DNA sequences in this sample. The V call is TRBV18, the J call TRBJ2-7; D is possibly TRBD1 (5 bases). The V end was cut by 3 bases, the J end by 2 bases, with 5 bases between. CDR3 length: 12 residues. Germline V gene lookup returns CDR1 KGHSH and CDR2 LQKENI. The CDR3 loop is CASSPGPYEQYF. As DNA, the CDR3 is TGTGCCAGCTCACCGGGGCCCTACGAGCAGTACTTC.

The chain links TRBV5-1 to TRBJ2-5; D tentatively reads TRBD1 or TRBD2 (6 bases each). V dropped 3 bases and J dropped 9 bases, with 21 bases sitting between them. Germline-derived CDR1 and CDR2 are SGHRS and YFSETQ. The CDR3 spans 15 residues. Written as DNA, the CDR3 is TGCGCCAGCAGCTCCGTGGGGGGCCTTGCTCGGGCCCAGTACTTC. The encoded protein is CASSSVGGLARAQYF.

V is TRBV19 and J is TRBJ2-1; D gene ambiguous. CDR3 length: 16 amino acids. Trimming removed 3 bases from V and 0 bases from J, with 12 bases in between. Per the germline V gene, CDR1 is LNHDA and CDR2 is SQIVND (reference sequence). The CDR3 spells CASSISPVSSYNEQFF. In nucleotides, the CDR3 is TGTGCCAGTAGTATTTCCCCGGTCAGCTCCTACAATGAGCAGTTCTTC.

This chain links TRBV5-4 with TRBJ2-7; the D gene is possibly TRBD1 (7 bases). V was cut by 0 bases and J by 2 bases, with 15 bases left in between. Germline lookup yields CDR1 SGHNT and CDR2 YYREEE (reference sequence). The length of the CDR3 is 16 residues. This chain's CDR3 is CASSLAGSRGAYEQYF. The CDR3 bases are TGTGCCAGCAGCTTGGCGGGGAGCAGGGGGGCCTACGAGCAGTACTTC. The whole variable domain, remainder taken from reference TRBV5-4 and TRBJ2-7, is ETGVTQSPTHLIKTRGQQVTLRCSSQSGHNTVSWYQQALGQGPQFIFQYYREEENGRGNFPPRFSGLQFPNYSSELNVNALELDDSALYLCASSLAGSRGAYEQYFGPGTRLTVT.

The chain links TRBV18 to TRBJ2-4; D perhaps matches TRBD1 (5 bases). Deletions cut 0 bases from V and 0 bases from J, with 9 bases between. This CDR3 is built from 16 residues. Germline-derived CDR1 and CDR2 are KGHSH and LQKENI. CDR3 in amino acids: CASSPPGQIAKNIQYF. The CDR3 DNA follows: TGTGCCAGCTCACCACCGGGGCAGATAGCCAAAAACATTCAGTACTTC.

The chain employs TRBV19 and TRBJ2-3; D possibly corresponds to TRBD1 (5 bases). Per the germline V gene, CDR1 is LNHDA and CDR2 is SQIVND (reference sequence). The CDR3 runs to 16 residues. Trimming shortened V by 0 bases and J by 6 bases, and 16 bases separated the two germline ends. Written as DNA, the CDR3 is TGTGCCAGTAGTATAGAAAAAGGGCAGGGTCGTGATACGCAGTATTTT. It specifies CASSIEKGQGRDTQYF.

The chain links TRBV7-9 to TRBJ2-7, with D unclear. V was cut by 4 bases and J by 1 base, with 2 bases left in between. CDR1 SEHNR and CDR2 FQNEAQ come from the germline V gene (reference sequence). The CDR3 covers 11 residues. CDR3 nucleotides: TGTGCCAGCAGCTGGTCCTACGAGCAGTACTTC. This gives the protein CASSWSYEQYF.

This clone was seen just once. The chain joins TRBV19 to TRBJ1-1; a possible D gene is TRBD1 (6 bases). Looked up from germline, CDR1 is LNHDA and CDR2 is SQIVND (reference sequence). The length of the CDR3 is 20 residues. V lost 4 bases and J lost 6, with 33 bases in between. CDR3 nucleotide sequence: TGTGCCAGTAGTAATGAGGGGGGGCGCCCCCGTAAAGCCGTTACTTCTGAAGCTTTCTTT. Amino acids: CASSNEGGRPRKAVTSEAFF. Full variable domain (remainder filled in from reference TRBV19 and TRBJ1-1): DGGITQSPKYLFRKEGQNVTLSCEQNLNHDAMYWYRQDPGQGLRLIYYSQIVNDFQKGDIAEGYSVSREKKESFPLTVTSAQKNPTAFYLCASSNEGGRPRKAVTSEAFFGQGTRLTVV.

The CDR3 loop reads CASSIPGPFYGYTF. The CDR3 DNA follows: TGTGCCAGCAGTATACCGGGGCCGTTCTATGGCTACACCTTC. The rearrangement uses TRBV6-2 or TRBV6-3 and TRBJ1-2; perhaps TRBD1 as D (5 bases). The ends were cut back, 5 bases at V and 4 bases at J, with 14 bases in the middle. This CDR3 comprises 14 residues. Looked up from germline, CDR1 is MNHEY and CDR2 is SVGEGT.

The rearrangement uses TRBV7-9 and TRBJ2-2, with D uncertain. Germline CDR1 and CDR2: SEHNR and FQNEAQ (reference sequence). This CDR3 contains 13 residues. Trimming shortened V by 2 bases and J by 9 bases, and 10 bases separated the two germline ends. In nucleotides, the CDR3 is TGTGCCAGCAGCTTACCCTTGGCCCGGGAGCTGTTTTTT. It yields the protein CASSLPLARELFF.

This clone was observed a single time. V and J are TRBV7-9 and TRBJ1-1; D is unresolved. The CDR3 totals 11 residues. Looked up from germline, CDR1 is SEHNR and CDR2 is FQNEAQ (reference sequence). The V end lost 1 base, the J end lost 8 bases, and 5 bases lay between the germline ends. Written as DNA, the CDR3 is TGTGCCAGCAGCTTAGTCCAGGAAGCTTTCTTT. This gives the protein CASSLVQEAFF.

The rearrangement uses TRBV3-1 (or the pseudogene TRBV3-2) and TRBJ1-3, with a tentative D call TRBD1 (6 bases). CDR3 length: 16 residues. Germline V gene data show CDR1 as LGHDT and CDR2 as YNNKEL (reference sequence). Trimming took 3 bases from V and 0 from J, leaving 12 bases between them. CDR3 coding DNA: TGTGCCAGCAGCCACGGGACACCGAGCTCTGGAAACACCATATATTTT. It encodes CASSHGTPSSGNTIYF.

This sequence joins TRBV28 and TRBJ2-4; perhaps TRBD2 as D (6 bases). V lost 6 bases to trimming and J lost 0 bases, with 12 bases between them. CDR1 MDHEN and CDR2 SYDVKM come from the germline V gene. CDR3 length equals 15 residues. As DNA, the CDR3 is TGTGCCAGCAGCTTAGCGGAGCAAGCCAAAAACATTCAGTACTTC. It codes for CASSLAEQAKNIQYF.

In its sample, this clone was seen many times. The chain uses TRBV3-1 (or the pseudogene TRBV3-2) and TRBJ1-5; weak D call: TRBD1 (6 bases). The V and J ends lost 2 bases and 3 bases respectively, with 11 bases between them. CDR3 size: 15 residues. The germline CDR1 and CDR2 sequences are LGHDT and YNNKEL (reference sequence). The CDR3 reads CASSQTGTDNQPQHF. The CDR3 bases are TGTGCCAGCAGCCAAACAGGGACCGACAATCAGCCCCAGCATTTT.